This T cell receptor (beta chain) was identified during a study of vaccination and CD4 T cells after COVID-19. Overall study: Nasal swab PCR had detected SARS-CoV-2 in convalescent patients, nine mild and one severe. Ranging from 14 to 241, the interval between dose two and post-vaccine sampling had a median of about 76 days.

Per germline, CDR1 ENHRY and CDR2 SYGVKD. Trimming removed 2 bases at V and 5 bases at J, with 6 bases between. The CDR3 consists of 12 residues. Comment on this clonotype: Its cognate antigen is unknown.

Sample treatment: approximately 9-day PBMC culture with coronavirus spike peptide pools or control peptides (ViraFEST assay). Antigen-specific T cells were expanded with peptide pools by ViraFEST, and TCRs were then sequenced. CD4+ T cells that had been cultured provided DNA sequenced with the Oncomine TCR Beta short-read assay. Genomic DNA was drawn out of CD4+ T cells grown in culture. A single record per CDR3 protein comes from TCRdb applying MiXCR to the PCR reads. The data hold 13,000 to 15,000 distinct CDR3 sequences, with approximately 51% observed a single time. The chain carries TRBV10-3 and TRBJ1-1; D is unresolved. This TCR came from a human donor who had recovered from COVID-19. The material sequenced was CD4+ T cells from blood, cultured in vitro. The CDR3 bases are TGTGCCATCAGTGAGAGAAGAACTGAAGCTTTCTTT. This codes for CAISERRTEAFF.